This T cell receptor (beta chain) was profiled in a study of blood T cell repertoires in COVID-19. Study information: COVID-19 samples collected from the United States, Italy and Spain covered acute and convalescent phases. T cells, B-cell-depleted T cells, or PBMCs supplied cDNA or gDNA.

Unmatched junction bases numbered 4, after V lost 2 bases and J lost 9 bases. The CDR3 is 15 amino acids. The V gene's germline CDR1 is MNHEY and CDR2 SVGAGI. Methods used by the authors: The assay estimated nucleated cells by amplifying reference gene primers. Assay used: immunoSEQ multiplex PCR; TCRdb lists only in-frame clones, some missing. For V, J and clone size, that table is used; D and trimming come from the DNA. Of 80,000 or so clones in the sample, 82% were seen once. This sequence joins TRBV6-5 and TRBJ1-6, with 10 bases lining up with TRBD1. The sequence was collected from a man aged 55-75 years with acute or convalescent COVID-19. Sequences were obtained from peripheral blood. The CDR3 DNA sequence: TGTGCCAGCAGTTACGACAGGGGGCGTTTTTCACCCCTCCACTTT. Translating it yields CASSYDRGRFSPLHF.